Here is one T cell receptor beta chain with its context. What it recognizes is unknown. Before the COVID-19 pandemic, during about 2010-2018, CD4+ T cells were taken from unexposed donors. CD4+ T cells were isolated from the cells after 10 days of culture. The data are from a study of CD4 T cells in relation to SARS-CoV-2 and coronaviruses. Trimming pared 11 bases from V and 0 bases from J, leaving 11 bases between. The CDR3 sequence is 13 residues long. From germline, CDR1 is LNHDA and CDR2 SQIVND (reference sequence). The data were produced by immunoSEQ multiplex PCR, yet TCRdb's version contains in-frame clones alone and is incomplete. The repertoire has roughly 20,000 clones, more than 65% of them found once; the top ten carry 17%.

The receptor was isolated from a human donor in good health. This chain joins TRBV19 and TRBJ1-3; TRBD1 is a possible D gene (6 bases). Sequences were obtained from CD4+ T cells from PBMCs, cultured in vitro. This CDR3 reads CASQDSSGNTIYF. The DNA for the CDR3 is TGTGCCTCTCAGGACAGCTCTGGAAACACCATATATTTT.